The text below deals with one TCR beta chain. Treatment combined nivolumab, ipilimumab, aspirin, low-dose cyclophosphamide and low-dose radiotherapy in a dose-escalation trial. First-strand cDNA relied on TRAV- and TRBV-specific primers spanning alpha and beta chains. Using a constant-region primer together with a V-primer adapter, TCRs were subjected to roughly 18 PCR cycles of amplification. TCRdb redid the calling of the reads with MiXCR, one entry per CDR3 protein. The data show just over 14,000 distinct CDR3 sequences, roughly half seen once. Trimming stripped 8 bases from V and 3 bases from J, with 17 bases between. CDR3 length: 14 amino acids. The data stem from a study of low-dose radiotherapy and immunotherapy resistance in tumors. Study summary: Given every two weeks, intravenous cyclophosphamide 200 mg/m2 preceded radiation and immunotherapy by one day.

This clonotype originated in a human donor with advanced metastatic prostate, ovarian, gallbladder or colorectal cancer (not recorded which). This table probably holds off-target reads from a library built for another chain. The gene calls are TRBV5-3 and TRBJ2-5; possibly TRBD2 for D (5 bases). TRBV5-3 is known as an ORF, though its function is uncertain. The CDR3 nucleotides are TGTGCCAGCAGTTCCCGGGAAGATAAAGAGACCCAGTACTTC. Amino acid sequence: CASSSREDKETQYF.